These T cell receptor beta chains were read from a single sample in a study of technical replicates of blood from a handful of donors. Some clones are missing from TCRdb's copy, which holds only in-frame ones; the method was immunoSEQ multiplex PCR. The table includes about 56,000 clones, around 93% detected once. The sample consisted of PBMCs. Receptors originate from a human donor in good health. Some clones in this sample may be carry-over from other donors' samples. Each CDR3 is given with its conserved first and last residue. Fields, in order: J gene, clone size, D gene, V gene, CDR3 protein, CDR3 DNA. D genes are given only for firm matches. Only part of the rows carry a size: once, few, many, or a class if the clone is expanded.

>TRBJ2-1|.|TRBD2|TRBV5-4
CASSSTSGYNEQFF
TGTGCCAGCAGCTCGACTAGCGGGTACAATGAGCAGTTCTTC
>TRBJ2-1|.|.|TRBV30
CAWSVGVGNEQFF
TGTGCCTGGAGTGTAGGGGTTGGCAATGAGCAGTTCTTC
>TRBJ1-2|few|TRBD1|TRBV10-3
CAISDSDRGASSYGYTF
TGTGCCATCAGTGACTCGGACAGGGGGGCTTCTAGCTATGGCTACACCTTC
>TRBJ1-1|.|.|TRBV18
CASSILSGWNTEAFF
TGTGCCAGCTCAATTCTTTCAGGGTGGAACACTGAAGCTTTCTTT
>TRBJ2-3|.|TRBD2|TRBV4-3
CASSQDLTSGSITQYF
TGCGCCAGCAGCCAAGATCTTACTAGCGGGAGTATTACGCAGTATTTT
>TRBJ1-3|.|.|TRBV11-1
CASSSGQNSGNTIYF
TGTGCCAGCAGCTCGGGACAAAACTCTGGAAACACCATATATTTT
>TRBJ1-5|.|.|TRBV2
CASSRSHQPQHF
TGTGCCAGCAGTCGAAGCCATCAGCCCCAGCATTTT
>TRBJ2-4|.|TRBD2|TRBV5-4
CASSARGGGYNIQYF
TGTGCCAGCAGCGCTCGGGGGGGCGGATACAACATTCAGTACTTC
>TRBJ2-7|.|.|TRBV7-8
CASSLYARTSSYEQYF
TGTGCCAGCAGCTTATATGCACGGACTTCCTCCTACGAGCAGTACTTC
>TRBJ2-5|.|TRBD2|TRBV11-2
CASSRTSGGAPETQYF
TGTGCCAGCAGCAGAACTAGCGGGGGGGCCCCAGAGACCCAGTACTTC
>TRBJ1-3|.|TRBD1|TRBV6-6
CASSNRQGATGNTIYF
TGTGCCAGCAGTAATCGACAGGGGGCAACTGGAAACACCATATATTTT
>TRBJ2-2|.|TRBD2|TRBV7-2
CASSGGTSNPGELFF
TGTGCCAGCAGCGGCGGGACTAGTAACCCCGGGGAGCTGTTTTTT
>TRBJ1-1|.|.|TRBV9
CASSVGGFLMNTEAFF
TGTGCCAGCAGCGTAGGGGGCTTCCTCATGAACACTGAAGCTTTCTTT
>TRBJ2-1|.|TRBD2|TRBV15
CATSVGLAGGVSYNEQFF
TGTGCCACCAGCGTGGGACTAGCGGGAGGCGTCTCCTACAATGAGCAGTTCTTC
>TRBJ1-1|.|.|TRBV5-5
CASSAGAGDWNTEAFF
TGTGCCAGCAGCGCGGGAGCGGGGGACTGGAACACTGAAGCTTTCTTT
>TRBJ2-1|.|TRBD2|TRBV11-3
CASSRSGPANEQFF
TGTGCCAGCAGCCGTAGCGGGCCGGCCAATGAGCAGTTCTTC
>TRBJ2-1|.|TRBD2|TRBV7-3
CASSYGLASSEQFF
TGTGCCAGCAGCTACGGACTAGCGTCTAGTGAGCAGTTCTTC
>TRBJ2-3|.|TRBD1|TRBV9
CASSATGALAGDTQYF
TGTGCCAGCAGCGCTACAGGGGCACTGGCTGGAGATACGCAGTATTTT
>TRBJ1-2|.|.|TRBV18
CASSPRFEAGYTF
TGTGCCAGCTCACCCCGCTTCGAAGCGGGCTACACCTTC
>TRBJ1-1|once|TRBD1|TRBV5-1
CASNPGQGGDTEAFF
TGCGCCAGCAATCCGGGACAGGGGGGGGACACTGAAGCTTTCTTT
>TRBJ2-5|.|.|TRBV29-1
CSVDGGSETQYF
TGCAGCGTTGATGGTGGCAGTGAGACCCAGTACTTC
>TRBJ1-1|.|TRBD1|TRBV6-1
CASSSSLQGGTEAFF
TGTGCCAGCAGTTCTTCCTTACAGGGGGGCACTGAAGCTTTCTTT
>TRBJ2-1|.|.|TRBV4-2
CASSREPIVLGYNEQFF
TGTGCCAGCAGCCGAGAACCCATCGTCCTCGGTTACAATGAGCAGTTCTTC
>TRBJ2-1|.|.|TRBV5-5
CASRETAAGSYNEQFF
TGTGCCAGCAGGGAAACAGCGGCGGGATCCTACAATGAGCAGTTCTTC
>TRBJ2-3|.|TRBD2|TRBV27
CATGTSGTDTQYF
TGTGCCACCGGGACTAGCGGCACAGATACGCAGTATTTT
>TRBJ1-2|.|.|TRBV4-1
CASSQETAGRRANYGYTF
TGCGCCAGCAGCCAAGAAACGGCGGGGAGGAGGGCTAACTATGGCTACACCTTC
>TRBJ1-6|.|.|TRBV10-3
CAISESEENSPLHF
TGTGCCATCAGTGAGTCTGAGGAAAATTCACCCCTCCACTTT
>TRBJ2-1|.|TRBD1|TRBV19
CASSGQGLVNEQFF
TGTGCCAGTAGCGGACAGGGCCTCGTCAATGAGCAGTTCTTC
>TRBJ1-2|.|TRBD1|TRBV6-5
CASRARQGHYGYTF
TGTGCCAGCAGGGCAAGACAGGGTCACTATGGCTACACCTTC